This T cell receptor beta chain was retrieved from a study of T cell clones after liver transplantation (dated by TCRdb to about 2019). For the wider study: The samples were obtained from ITN030ST, a randomized trial that attempted immunosuppression withdrawal within 2 years after liver transplantation. To count as tolerant, a recipient had to stay completely off immunosuppression for at least one year without liver enzymes climbing beyond twice the upper limit of normal. Donor-reactive T cell clones were identified using TCRbeta sequencing after a pre-transplant mixed lymphocyte reaction and were then followed in post-transplant blood. Subjects received no induction therapy and standard immunosuppression until randomization at 12-24 months post-transplant. The studied cohort comprised 8 liver transplant recipients, 3 classified as tolerant and 5 as non-tolerant. Three of the eight recipients were HCV-positive; the others were transplanted for non-autoimmune, non-viral indications. As an antigen-independent comparator for the donor-reactive sequences, third party-reactive TCRbeta sequences from pre-transplant MLRs were identified as well. Blood samples were collected pre-transplant, pre-randomization before withdrawal, and post-randomization after either complete withdrawal or failed withdrawal.

High-throughput TCRbeta CDR3 sequencing of frozen genomic DNA was performed by immunoSEQ, including PCR amplification, mapping, bias correction and internal controls. The authors' pipeline ran thus. Productive rearrangements were kept, and unique TCRbeta sequences were defined by CDR3 nucleotide sequence plus V and J gene. For classification of a sequence as donor-reactive, at least 5-fold expansion in CFSE-low cells relative to unstimulated pre-transplant cells and a frequency of at least 0.01% were required. To ensure at least 90% detection power, minimum frequency thresholds were set for each subject based on that subject's lowest-template unstimulated sample. Jensen-Shannon divergence between the top 1000 TCRbeta sequences post- versus pre-transplant served as the measure of repertoire turnover. Changes in detection of donor-reactive sequences were assessed with two-sided Fisher's exact tests. TCRdb took this table from immuneACCESS and kept in-frame rearrangements with V and J called. Such tables lack part of the clones; where checked against another copy, unresolved V genes explain under half of the gap, and the rest is unexplained. V, J and clone size derive from that table, while D and trimming were established from the DNA sequence. The table for this sample lists 55,000 to 75,000 clones; 80% to 95% of them were counted only once. The top ten clonotypes cover approximately 0.96% of the sample.

Here V drops 2 bases and J drops 3 bases, and the junction holds 2 bases not matched to any gene. According to the germline V gene, CDR1 reads SGDLS and CDR2 reads YYNGEE. Measured from the cysteine to the phenylalanine, the CDR3 is 15 residues long. CDR3 DNA only is kept here, 45 bases in frame from base 1. The study at large found these results: Since no allograft tissue specimens were available, donor-reactive T cells may have migrated into the graft instead of being deleted. In most of the 8 subjects, regardless of tolerance or HCV status, circulating donor-reactive CD4 TCRbeta sequences dropped significantly post-transplant. Because of small, heterogeneous patient numbers and non-standardized post-transplant time points, the conclusions were only preliminary. Donor-reactive sequences declined more than third party-reactive ones, suggesting partial antigen-specific deletion unrelated to withdrawal success. Low numbers of available donor cells limited the measurable donor-reactive repertoire in two subjects. When repertoire turnover was taken into account, detection of donor-reactive sequences was significantly reduced in 7 of 8 subjects for CD4 and in 8 of 8 subjects for CD8.

Unstimulated PBMCs, after thawing, were stained for CD3, CD4 and CD8 and then FACS-sorted into CD3+CD4+ and CD3+CD8+ populations. All 8 studied subjects were randomized to withdrawal of immunosuppression. Genomic DNA was isolated with the Qiagen DNeasy Blood and Tissue Kit. For this clone: Its antigen is still unknown. Base qualities are not recorded, but no much larger clone differs from it by a single base. Other nucleotide sequences in the sample specify the same CDR3.

The input for sequencing was CD4+ T cells from blood, taken 25 months after liver transplant. The chain is encoded by TRBV9 joined to TRBJ2-7; 13 bases in the junction line up with TRBD2. This receptor was obtained from a human patient who received a liver transplant. Because of the transplant, the T cells may be the graft donor's rather than the patient's own. The DNA sequence follows: TGTGCCAGCAGCGTTGGGACTAGCGGGATCTACGAGCAGTACTTC. The translation is CASSVGTSGIYEQYF.